This T cell receptor beta chain was documented in a study of blood T cells in healthy people across ages. Study outcomes and limitations: The authors considered diversity estimates from one million T cells to be underestimates.

In the case of this clonotype: Its antigen is unidentified.

Alongside a J-beta primer mix, a sample-barcoded 5' primer served in a second PCR lasting about 7 to 12 cycles. TCRdb independently ran MiXCR on the 5' RACE reads; one entry per CDR3 protein. The sample comprises just under 900,000 distinct CDR3 sequences, roughly 26% of which are singletons, and roughly 17% rests with the top ten. The CDR3 has 15 amino acids. Germline assignment: CDR1 LGHNA and CDR2 YSLEER. The V gene lost 4 bases and the J gene lost 0 bases, with 10 bases spanning the gap. The V and J genes are TRBV4-3 and TRBJ2-1; D remains unclear. The clonotype comes from a woman older than 75 in good health. Input material: blood. The CDR3 bases are TGCGCCAGCAGCCGCAGCCCGAGCTCCTACAATGAGCAGTTCTTC. Protein sequence: CASSRSPSSYNEQFF.